The 21 T cell receptor beta chains presented below share a single source sample, sequenced in a study of cytomegalovirus exposure and HLA in healthy donors. Produced via immunoSEQ multiplex PCR; TCRdb's table is partial and in-frame only. This sample has over 250,000 clones, with approximately 86% found just once. Sequenced input: PBMCs. These receptors came from a woman aged 18-35 years in good health and CMV-seronegative.

The J gene is TRBJ2-5, the V gene TRBV27, with D perhaps TRBD1 (7 bases). Germline V CDR1 and CDR2: MNHEY, SMNVEV (reference sequence). There are 13 residues in the CDR3. V lost 5 bases, J lost 7 bases, and 14 bases lay in between. CDR3 DNA sequence: TGTGCCAGCAGTCTGCGACAGGGAGGGACCCAGTACTTC. This gives the protein CASSLRQGGTQYF.

V gene TRBV30 combines with J gene TRBJ1-1, with TRBD1 identical over 8 bases. Per the germline V gene, CDR1 is GTSNPN and CDR2 is SVGIG (reference sequence). V gave up 0 bases and J gave up 3 bases; unmatched junction bases: 6. The length of the CDR3 is 15 residues. The CDR3 reads CAWSVRTGLDTEAFF. DNA of the CDR3: TGTGCCTGGAGTGTCCGGACAGGGTTGGACACTGAAGCTTTCTTT.

This clone was detected only once. This sequence joins TRBV2 and TRBJ2-1; TRBD1 matches at 7 bases. From germline, CDR1 is SNHLY and CDR2 FYNNEI. The CDR3 length is 15 residues. Trimming took 7 bases from V and 1 from J; bases not matched to a gene: 7. CDR3: CASISGRGSYNEQFF. CDR3 nucleotide sequence: TGTGCCAGCATTTCCGGCAGGGGGTCCTACAATGAGCAGTTCTTC. Looking up the rest from reference TRBV2 and TRBJ2-1 gives the full variable domain: EPEVTQTPSHQVTQMGQEVILRCVPISNHLYFYWYRQILGQKVEFLVSFYNNEISEKSEIFDDQFSVERPDGSNFTLKIRSTKLEDSAMYFCASISGRGSYNEQFFGPGTRLTVL.

This clone has just a few counts. The chain has TRBV6-1 and TRBJ1-1; D not certain. This CDR3 has 13 residues. CDR1 and CDR2 from the germline V gene are MNHNS and SASEGT. Trimming removed 7 bases from V and 4 bases from J, with 13 bases in between. CDR3 region: CASNTQEGTEAFF. The CDR3 DNA reads TGTGCCAGCAATACCCAGGAGGGCACTGAAGCTTTCTTT.

This rearrangement joins TRBV6-1 to TRBJ2-3; weak D call: TRBD1 (5 bases). The CDR3 sequence is 15 residues long. The germline V gene encodes CDR1 MNHNS and CDR2 SASEGT. Between the trimmed V and J ends, which lost 2 bases and 0 bases, there was a span of 9 bases. The chain's CDR3 is CASSENGHSTDTQYF. In nucleotides, the CDR3 is TGTGCCAGCAGTGAAAATGGACACAGCACAGATACGCAGTATTTT.

The chain couples TRBV27 to TRBJ1-2; no clear D gene. Trimming stripped 5 bases from V and 4 bases from J, with 20 bases between. The CDR3 spans 16 residues. The germline gives CDR1 MNHEY, CDR2 SMNVEV (reference sequence). The CDR3 bases are TGTGCCAGCAGTCATATACCGGCGCAGCGGGTCTATGGCTACACCTTC. Translating it yields CASSHIPAQRVYGYTF.

This clone was found once. The rearrangement joins TRBV5-4 to TRBJ2-2; D is uncertain. The CDR3 consists of 15 residues. Germline CDR1 and CDR2: SGHNT and YYREEE (reference sequence). V lost 0 bases and J 7 bases, leaving 13 bases between the germline ends. CDR3 loop: CASSLGGPSGGELFF. For the CDR3, the DNA is TGTGCCAGCAGCTTGGGAGGTCCTTCGGGCGGGGAGCTGTTTTTT.

Turning to this clone: This sample includes further DNA sequences coding for the same CDR3. V and J are TRBV19 and TRBJ2-7, with a tentative D call TRBD2 (6 bases). Germline V CDR1 and CDR2: LNHDA, SQIVND (reference sequence). This CDR3 region has 14 residues. Trimming removed 4 bases from V and 0 bases from J, with 10 bases in between. This CDR3 reads CASSRGEASYEQYF. DNA of the CDR3: TGTGCCAGTAGTAGGGGGGAGGCCTCCTACGAGCAGTACTTC.

This chain uses TRBV7-2 with TRBJ1-2, with D unclear. From germline, CDR1 is SGHTA and CDR2 FQGNSA. The CDR3 covers 14 residues. V was shortened by 4 bases and J by 4 bases, with 13 bases between the two germline ends. The CDR3 bases are TGTGCCAGCAGCTCCCACCCCGAGGGCTATGGCTACACCTTC. It translates to CASSSHPEGYGYTF.

This clone was detected only a few times. The chain employs TRBV7-9 and TRBJ1-5, with TRBD1 matching 7 bases. J gave up 6 bases and V 5 bases, and 7 bases lay outside the gene matches. Germline V lookup: CDR1 SEHNR, CDR2 FQNEAQ (reference sequence). The CDR3 runs to 14 residues. The CDR3 DNA reads as TGTGCCAGCAGCCGAGGGGGCGCGGGTCAGCCCCAGCATTTT. Its protein is CASSRGGAGQPQHF.

This clone was seen repeatedly, ten times or more. Here the CDR3 DNA reads TGTGCCAGCAGTGGTCAGGGACTCCTAACCCAGCTTGGGGAGACCCAGTACTTC. Its protein is CASSGQGLLTQLGETQYF. The chain is built from TRBV2 and TRBJ2-5; possible D gene TRBD2, 6 bases. Germline CDR1 is SNHLY and CDR2 is FYNNEI. Trimming shortened V by 4 bases and J by 5 bases, and 26 bases separated the two germline ends. The CDR3 has 18 amino acids. Combining the CDR3 with reference TRBV2 and TRBJ2-5 gives the whole variable domain EPEVTQTPSHQVTQMGQEVILRCVPISNHLYFYWYRQILGQKVEFLVSFYNNEISEKSEIFDDQFSVERPDGSNFTLKIRSTKLEDSAMYFCASSGQGLLTQLGETQYFGPGTRLLVL.

The V call is TRBV30, the J call TRBJ1-3; the D gene is possibly TRBD1 (6 bases). V lost 2 bases, J lost 2 bases, and 13 bases lay in between. This CDR3 is 15 amino acids long. CDR1 and CDR2 from the germline V gene are GTSNPN and SVGIG (reference sequence). The CDR3 region is CAWSRGGSPGNTIYF. The DNA of the CDR3 is TGTGCCTGGAGTAGGGGGGGGTCCCCTGGAAACACCATATATTTT.

This clone has only a few counts. As DNA, the CDR3 is TGTGCCAGCAAAGAGACAGTCGGAGGCGTCGGTTATGCCGGGACAGGCTATGGCTACACCTTC. Protein sequence: CASKETVGGVGYAGTGYGYTF. The genes are TRBV27 and TRBJ1-2, with TRBD1 identical over 8 bases. This CDR3 is built from 21 residues. The V segment lost 7 bases and the J segment 4 bases; nucleotides outside the gene matches: 29. The germline gives CDR1 MNHEY, CDR2 SMNVEV (reference sequence).

The V call is TRBV2, the J call TRBJ1-1, with TRBD1 matching 9 bases. J gave up 4 bases and V 3 bases, and 12 bases lay outside the gene matches. The CDR3 loop spans 17 amino acids. CDR1 is SNHLY, CDR2 FYNNEI, per germline. In DNA, the CDR3 is TGTGCCAGCAGTGAGGTCCAAACAGGGGGCGCAGGCACTGAAGCTTTCTTT. Translation: CASSEVQTGGAGTEAFF. Drawing the rest from reference TRBV2 and TRBJ1-1, the complete variable domain is EPEVTQTPSHQVTQMGQEVILRCVPISNHLYFYWYRQILGQKVEFLVSFYNNEISEKSEIFDDQFSVERPDGSNFTLKIRSTKLEDSAMYFCASSEVQTGGAGTEAFFGQGTRLTVV.

This chain connects TRBV5-1 to TRBJ1-2; D is perhaps TRBD1 (6 bases). The CDR3 consists of 13 residues. Germline V gene data show CDR1 as SGHRS and CDR2 as YFSETQ. The germline V and J ends were trimmed by 2 bases and 4 bases, with 9 bases remaining between them. The DNA for the CDR3 is TGCGCCAGCAGCTTAGACAGGACCTATGGCTACACCTTC. Translation gives CASSLDRTYGYTF.

This clone was picked up one time. CDR3 loop: CASRVTGSSYEQYF. The CDR3 DNA sequence: TGCGCCAGCAGGGTGACAGGGAGCTCCTACGAGCAGTACTTC. The rearrangement joins TRBV10-2 to TRBJ2-7; TRBD1 matches 7 bases. The CDR3 has 14 amino acids. V shed 6 bases, J shed 0 bases, and the junction held 5 bases outside the gene matches. Germline V gene lookup returns CDR1 WSHSY and CDR2 SAAADI.

The V gene is TRBV9, the J gene TRBJ1-5; 9 bases map to TRBD1. The CDR3 spans 14 residues. The ends lost 4 bases at V and 6 bases at J; junction bases unmatched: 5. Germline assignment: CDR1 SGDLS and CDR2 YYNGEE. The CDR3, as DNA: TGTGCCAGCAGCAAGGGACAGGGAGCTCAGCCCCAGCATTTT. Translated: CASSKGQGAQPQHF.

This chain links TRBV4-3 with TRBJ2-7, with D possibly TRBD1 on 6 matching bases. This CDR3 is 16 amino acids long. The germline V gene encodes CDR1 LGHNA and CDR2 YSLEER. Trimming left V 0 bases short and J 0 bases short, with 12 bases between. The CDR3 is CASSQEWTVSSYEQYF. DNA of the CDR3: TGCGCCAGCAGCCAAGAATGGACAGTCAGCTCCTACGAGCAGTACTTC.

The chain combines TRBV9 with TRBJ2-5, with 9 bases fitting TRBD2. The germline CDR1 and CDR2 sequences are SGDLS and YYNGEE. Unmatched junction bases numbered 13, after V lost 3 bases and J lost 7 bases. The CDR3 runs to 16 residues. CDR3 sequence: CASSDGGASGVGTQYF. CDR3 nucleotides: TGTGCCAGCAGCGACGGGGGAGCTAGCGGGGTAGGGACCCAGTACTTC.

The V gene is TRBV11-3, the J gene TRBJ2-3; D unresolved. The CDR3 loop spans 12 amino acids. Germline CDR1 reads SGHNT; CDR2 reads YENEEA. V lost 2 bases to trimming and J lost 4 bases, with 4 bases between them. The CDR3 sequence is CASSLSSDTQYF. CDR3 sequence (DNA): TGTGCCAGCAGCTTATCATCAGATACGCAGTATTTT. Looking up the rest from reference TRBV11-3 and TRBJ2-3 gives the full variable domain: EAGVVQSPRYKIIEKKQPVAFWCNPISGHNTLYWYLQNLGQGPELLIRYENEEAVDDSQLPKDRFSAERLKGVDSTLKIQPAELGDSAVYLCASSLSSDTQYFGPGTRLTVL.

V and J are TRBV2 and TRBJ1-2; weak D call: TRBD1 (6 bases). CDR3 size: 13 residues. Germline-derived CDR1 and CDR2 are SNHLY and FYNNEI. Between the trimmed V and J ends, which lost 7 bases and 6 bases, there was a span of 15 bases. CDR3 protein: CASKRGNPDGYTF. CDR3 bases: TGTGCCAGCAAGAGGGGGAATCCGGATGGCTACACCTTC. Using reference TRBV2 and TRBJ1-2 for the parts outside the CDR3, the full variable domain is EPEVTQTPSHQVTQMGQEVILRCVPISNHLYFYWYRQILGQKVEFLVSFYNNEISEKSEIFDDQFSVERPDGSNFTLKIRSTKLEDSAMYFCASKRGNPDGYTFGSGTRLTVV.